This T cell receptor (beta chain) comes out of a study of early T cells in non-severe SARS-CoV-2 infection. Study-level findings and limits: Sequences matched to VDJdb favored anti-spike CD8 responses, while private and CD4 specificities were missed.

The TCR library protocol attached unique molecular identifiers to the individual cDNA molecules. Each CDR3 protein is one row after TCRdb ran MiXCR on the 5' RACE reads. The sample records more than 65,000 distinct CDR3 sequences, about 12% being singletons. Germline V gene data show CDR1 as SGHAT and CDR2 as FQNNGV. The CDR3 extends over 19 amino acids. V lost 1 base, J lost 1 base, and 22 bases lay in between. In regard to this clonotype: Its antigen remains unknown.

This clonotype originated in an adult who was a healthcare worker with PCR-confirmed SARS-CoV-2 infection or an uninfected control (not recorded which). Specimen: whole blood. The rearrangement links TRBV11-2 to TRBJ1-1; tentative D call: TRBD1 (5 bases). The CDR3 coding sequence is TGTGCCAGCAGCTTAGGGGGCCCGGGGCCACACGCAGAGAACACTGAAGCTTTCTTT. Its translation is CASSLGGPGPHAENTEAFF.